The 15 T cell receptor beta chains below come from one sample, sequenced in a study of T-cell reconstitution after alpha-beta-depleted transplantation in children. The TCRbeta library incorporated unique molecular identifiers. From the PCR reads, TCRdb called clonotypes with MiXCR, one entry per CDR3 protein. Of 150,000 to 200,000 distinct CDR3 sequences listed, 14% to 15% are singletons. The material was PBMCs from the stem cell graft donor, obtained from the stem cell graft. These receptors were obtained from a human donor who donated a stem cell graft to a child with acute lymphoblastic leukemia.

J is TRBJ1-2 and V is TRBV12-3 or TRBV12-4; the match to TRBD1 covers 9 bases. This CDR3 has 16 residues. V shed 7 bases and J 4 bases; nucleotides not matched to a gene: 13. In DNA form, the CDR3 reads TGTGCCAGCACCCCGTGGGGACAGGGCACAGGCTATGGCTACACCTTC. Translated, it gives CASTPWGQGTGYGYTF.

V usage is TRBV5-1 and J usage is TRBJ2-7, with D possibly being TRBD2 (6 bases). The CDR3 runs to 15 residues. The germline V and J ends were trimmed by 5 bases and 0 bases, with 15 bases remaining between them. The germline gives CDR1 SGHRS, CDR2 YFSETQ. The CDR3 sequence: CASSSGLLLSYEQYF. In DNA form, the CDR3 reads TGCGCCAGCAGTTCGGGACTTCTGCTCTCCTACGAGCAGTACTTC.

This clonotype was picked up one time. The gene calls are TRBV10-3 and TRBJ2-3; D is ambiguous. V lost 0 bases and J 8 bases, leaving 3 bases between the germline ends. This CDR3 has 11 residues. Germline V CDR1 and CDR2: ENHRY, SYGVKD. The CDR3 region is CAISESATQYF. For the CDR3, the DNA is TGTGCCATCAGTGAGTCCGCTACGCAGTATTTT.

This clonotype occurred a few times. CDR3 coding DNA: TGTGCCAGCAGTTACGCCCAGGTTGGATGGCGTTACGAGCAGTACTTC. It codes for CASSYAQVGWRYEQYF. This sequence joins TRBV6-5 and TRBJ2-7; D is ambiguous. Trimming stripped 2 bases from V and 4 bases from J, with 18 bases between. Germline CDR1 reads MNHEY; CDR2 reads SVGAGI. The CDR3 extends over 16 amino acids.

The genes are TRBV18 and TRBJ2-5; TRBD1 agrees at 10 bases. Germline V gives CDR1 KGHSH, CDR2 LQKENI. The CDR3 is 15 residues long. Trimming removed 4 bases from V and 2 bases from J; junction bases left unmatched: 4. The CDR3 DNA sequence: TGTGCCAGCTCACTAACGGACAGGGGGCAAGAGACCCAGTACTTC. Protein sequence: CASSLTDRGQETQYF.

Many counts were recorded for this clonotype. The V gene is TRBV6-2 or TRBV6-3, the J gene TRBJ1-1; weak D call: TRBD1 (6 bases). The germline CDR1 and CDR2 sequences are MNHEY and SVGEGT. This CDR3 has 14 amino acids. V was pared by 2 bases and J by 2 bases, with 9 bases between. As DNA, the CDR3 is TGTGCCAGCAGTTACGGCAGGGGCAACACTGAAGCTTTCTTT. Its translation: CASSYGRGNTEAFF.

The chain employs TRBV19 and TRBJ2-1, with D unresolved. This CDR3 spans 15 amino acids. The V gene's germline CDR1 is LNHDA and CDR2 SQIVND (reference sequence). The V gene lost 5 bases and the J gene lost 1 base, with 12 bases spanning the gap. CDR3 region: CASSARYISYNEQFF. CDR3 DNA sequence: TGTGCCAGTAGTGCCAGGTATATATCCTACAATGAGCAGTTCTTC.

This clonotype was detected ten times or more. CDR3 sequence (DNA): TGCGCCAGCAGCTTGGGATTTACGACCGGGGGCGATACGCAGTATTTT. Protein product: CASSLGFTTGGDTQYF. The V and J genes are TRBV5-1 and TRBJ2-3; D could derive from TRBD1 or TRBD2 (6 bases each). This CDR3 is 16 amino acids long. V was pared by 0 bases and J by 6 bases, with 17 bases between. Germline V gene data show CDR1 as SGHRS and CDR2 as YFSETQ.

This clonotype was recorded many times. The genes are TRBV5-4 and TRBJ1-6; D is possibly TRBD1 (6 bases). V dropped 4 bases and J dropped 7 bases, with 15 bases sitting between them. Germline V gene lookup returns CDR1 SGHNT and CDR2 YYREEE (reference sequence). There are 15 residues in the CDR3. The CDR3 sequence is CASSLRGGENSPLHF. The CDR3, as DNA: TGTGCCAGCAGCCTAAGAGGGGGGGAGAATTCACCCCTCCACTTT.

In DNA form, the CDR3 reads TGCAGTGCTAGGATGACGACAGGGCTCGTCACGGGGGGCTACACCTTC. Its protein product is CSARMTTGLVTGGYTF. The chain links TRBV20-1 to TRBJ1-2; 7 positions agree with TRBD1. Trimming cost V 3 bases and J 8 bases; bases outside gene matches: 18. In germline, CDR1 is DFQATT, CDR2 SNEGSKA (reference sequence). The CDR3 totals 16 residues.

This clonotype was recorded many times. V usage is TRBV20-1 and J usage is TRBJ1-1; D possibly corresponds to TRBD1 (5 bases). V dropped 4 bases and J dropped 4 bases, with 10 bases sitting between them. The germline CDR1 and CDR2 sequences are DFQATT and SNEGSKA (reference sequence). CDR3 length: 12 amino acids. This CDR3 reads CSATLDTTEAFF. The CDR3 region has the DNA TGCAGTGCTACCCTGGACACCACTGAAGCTTTCTTT.

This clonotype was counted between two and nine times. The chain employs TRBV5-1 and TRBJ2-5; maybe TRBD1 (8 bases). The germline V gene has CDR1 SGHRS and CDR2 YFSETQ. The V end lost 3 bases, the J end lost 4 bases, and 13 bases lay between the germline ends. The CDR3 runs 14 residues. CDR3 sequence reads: CASSYYRGGETQYF. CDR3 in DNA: TGCGCCAGCAGCTACTACAGGGGGGGAGAGACCCAGTACTTC.

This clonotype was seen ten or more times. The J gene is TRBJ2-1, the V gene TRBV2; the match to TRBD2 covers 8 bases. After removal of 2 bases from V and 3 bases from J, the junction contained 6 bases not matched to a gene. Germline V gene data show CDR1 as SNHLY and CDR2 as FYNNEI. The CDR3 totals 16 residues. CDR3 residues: CASSERFTSGYNEQFF. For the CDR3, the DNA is TGTGCCAGCAGTGAAAGGTTCACTAGCGGCTACAATGAGCAGTTCTTC.

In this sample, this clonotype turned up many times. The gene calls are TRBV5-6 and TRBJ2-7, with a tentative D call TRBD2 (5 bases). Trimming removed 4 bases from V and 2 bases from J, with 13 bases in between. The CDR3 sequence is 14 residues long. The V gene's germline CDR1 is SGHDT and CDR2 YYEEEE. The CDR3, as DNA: TGTGCCAGCAGCGGAGGCCGGGAAACCTACGAGCAGTACTTC. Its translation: CASSGGRETYEQYF. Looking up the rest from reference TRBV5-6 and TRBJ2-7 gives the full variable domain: DAGVTQSPTHLIKTRGQQVTLRCSPKSGHDTVSWYQQALGQGPQFIFQYYEEEERQRGNFPDRFSGHQFPNYSSELNVNALLLGDSALYLCASSGGRETYEQYFGPGTRLTVT.

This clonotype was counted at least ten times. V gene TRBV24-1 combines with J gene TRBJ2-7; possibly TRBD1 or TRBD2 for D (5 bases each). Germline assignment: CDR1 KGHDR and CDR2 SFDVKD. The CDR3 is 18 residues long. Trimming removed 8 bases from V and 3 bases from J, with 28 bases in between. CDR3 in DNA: TGTGCCACCACCGGACCCCCAGGGACGTCGACTACGGACTACGAGCAGTACTTC. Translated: CATTGPPGTSTTDYEQYF.